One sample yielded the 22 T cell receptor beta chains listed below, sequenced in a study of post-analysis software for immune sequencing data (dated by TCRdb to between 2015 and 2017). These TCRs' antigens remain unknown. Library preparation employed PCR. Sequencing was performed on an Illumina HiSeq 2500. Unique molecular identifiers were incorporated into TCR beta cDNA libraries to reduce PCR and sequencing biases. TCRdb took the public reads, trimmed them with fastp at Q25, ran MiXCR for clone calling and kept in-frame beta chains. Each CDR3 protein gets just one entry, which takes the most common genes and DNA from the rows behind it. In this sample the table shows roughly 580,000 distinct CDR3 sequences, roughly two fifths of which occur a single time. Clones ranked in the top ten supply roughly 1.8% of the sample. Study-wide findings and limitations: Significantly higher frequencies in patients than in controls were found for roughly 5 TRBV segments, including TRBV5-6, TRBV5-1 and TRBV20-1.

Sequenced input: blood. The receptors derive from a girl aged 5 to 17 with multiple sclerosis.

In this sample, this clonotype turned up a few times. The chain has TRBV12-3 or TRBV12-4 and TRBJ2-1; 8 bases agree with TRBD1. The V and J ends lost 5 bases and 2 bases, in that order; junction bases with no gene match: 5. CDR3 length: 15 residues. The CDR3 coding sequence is TGTGCCAGCAGTAGAACGGGACAGGCCTACAATGAGCAGTTCTTC. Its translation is CASSRTGQAYNEQFF.

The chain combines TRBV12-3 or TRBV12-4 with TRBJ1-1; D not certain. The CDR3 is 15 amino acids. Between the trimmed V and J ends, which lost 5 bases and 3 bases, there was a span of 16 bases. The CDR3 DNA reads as TGTGCCAGCAGTAGGACGGGTTTACGGTACACTGAAGCTTTCTTT. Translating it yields CASSRTGLRYTEAFF.

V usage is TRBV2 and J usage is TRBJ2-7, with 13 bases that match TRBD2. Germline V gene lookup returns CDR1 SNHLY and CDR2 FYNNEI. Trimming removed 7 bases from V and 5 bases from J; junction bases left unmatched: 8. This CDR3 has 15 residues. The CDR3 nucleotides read TGTGCCAGCACCCTGACTAGCGGGAGGATCGACGAGCAGTACTTC. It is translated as CASTLTSGRIDEQYF.

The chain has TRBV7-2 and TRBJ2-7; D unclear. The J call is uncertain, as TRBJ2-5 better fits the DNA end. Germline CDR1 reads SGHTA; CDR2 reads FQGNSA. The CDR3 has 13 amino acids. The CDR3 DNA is TGTGCCAGCAGCTTATTCCACCAAGAGACCCAGTACTTC. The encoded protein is CASSLFHQETQYF.

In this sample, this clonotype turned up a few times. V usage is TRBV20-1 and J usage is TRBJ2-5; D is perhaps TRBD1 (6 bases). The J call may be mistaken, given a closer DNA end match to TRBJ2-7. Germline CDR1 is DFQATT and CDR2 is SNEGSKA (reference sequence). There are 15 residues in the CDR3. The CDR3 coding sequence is TGCAGTGCTAGAGATCCCGGGACAAGAGCCTACGAGCAGTACTTC. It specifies CSARDPGTRAYEQYF.

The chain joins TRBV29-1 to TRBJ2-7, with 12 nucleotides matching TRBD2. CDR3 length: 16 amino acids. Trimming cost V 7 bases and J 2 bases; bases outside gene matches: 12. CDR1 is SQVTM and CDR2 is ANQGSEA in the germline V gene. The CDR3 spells CSAEHQLAGGTYEQYF. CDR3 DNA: TGCAGCGCTGAGCATCAACTAGCGGGGGGAACCTACGAGCAGTACTTC.

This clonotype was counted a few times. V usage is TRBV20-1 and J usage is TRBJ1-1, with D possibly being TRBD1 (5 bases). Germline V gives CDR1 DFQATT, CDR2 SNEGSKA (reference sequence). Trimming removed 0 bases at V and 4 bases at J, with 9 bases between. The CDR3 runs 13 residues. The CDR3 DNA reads TGCAGTGCTAGAGATCTGGGGCGCACTGAAGCTTTCTTT. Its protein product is CSARDLGRTEAFF.

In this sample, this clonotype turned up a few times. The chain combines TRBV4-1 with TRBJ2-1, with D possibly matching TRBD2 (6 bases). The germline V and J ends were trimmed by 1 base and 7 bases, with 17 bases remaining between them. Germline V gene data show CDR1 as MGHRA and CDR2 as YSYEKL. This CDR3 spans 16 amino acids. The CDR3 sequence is CASSQGAGTRWNEQFF. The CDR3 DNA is TGCGCCAGCAGCCAAGGGGCGGGGACCCGGTGGAATGAGCAGTTCTTC.

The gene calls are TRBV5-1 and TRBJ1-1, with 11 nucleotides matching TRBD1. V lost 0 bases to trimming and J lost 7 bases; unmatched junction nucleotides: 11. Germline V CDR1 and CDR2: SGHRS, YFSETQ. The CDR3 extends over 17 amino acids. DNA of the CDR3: TGCGCCAGCAGCTTGGCCTCCGGGACAGGGGGGATTAGTGAAGCTTTCTTT. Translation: CASSLASGTGGISEAFF.

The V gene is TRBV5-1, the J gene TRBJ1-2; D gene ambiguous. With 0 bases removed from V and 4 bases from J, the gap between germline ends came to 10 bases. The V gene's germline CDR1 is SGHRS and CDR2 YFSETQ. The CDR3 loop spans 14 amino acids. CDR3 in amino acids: CASSLETDRYGYTF. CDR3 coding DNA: TGCGCCAGCAGCTTGGAAACAGATCGCTATGGCTACACCTTC.

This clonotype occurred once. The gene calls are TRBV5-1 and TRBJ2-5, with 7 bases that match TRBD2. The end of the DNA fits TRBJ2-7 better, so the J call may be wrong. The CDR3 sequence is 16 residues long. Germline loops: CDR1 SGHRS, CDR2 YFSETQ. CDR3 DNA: TGCGCCAGCAGCTTGGCCGGGACTAAAATCGGGGGCGAGCAGTACTTC. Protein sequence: CASSLAGTKIGGEQYF.

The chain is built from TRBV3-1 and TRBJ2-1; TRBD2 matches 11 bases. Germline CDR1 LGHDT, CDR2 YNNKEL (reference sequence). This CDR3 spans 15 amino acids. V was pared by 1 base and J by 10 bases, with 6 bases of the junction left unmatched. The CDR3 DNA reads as TGTGCCAGCAGCCAAGTAGCGGGAGGGCCGGGAGAGCAGTTCTTC. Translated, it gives CASSQVAGGPGEQFF.

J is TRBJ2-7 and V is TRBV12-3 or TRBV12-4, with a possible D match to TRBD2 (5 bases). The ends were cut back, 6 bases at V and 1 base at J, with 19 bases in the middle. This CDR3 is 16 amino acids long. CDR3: CASSPGDGVGSYEQYF. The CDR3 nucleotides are TGTGCCAGCAGCCCCGGGGATGGCGTTGGATCCTACGAGCAGTACTTC.

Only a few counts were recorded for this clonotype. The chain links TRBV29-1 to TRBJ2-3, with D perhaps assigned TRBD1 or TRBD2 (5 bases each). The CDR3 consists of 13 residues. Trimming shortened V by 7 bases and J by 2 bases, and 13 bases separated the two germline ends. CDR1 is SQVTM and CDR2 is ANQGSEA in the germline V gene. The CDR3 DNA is TGCAGCGCTACGGGACGATACACAGATACGCAGTATTTT. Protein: CSATGRYTDTQYF.

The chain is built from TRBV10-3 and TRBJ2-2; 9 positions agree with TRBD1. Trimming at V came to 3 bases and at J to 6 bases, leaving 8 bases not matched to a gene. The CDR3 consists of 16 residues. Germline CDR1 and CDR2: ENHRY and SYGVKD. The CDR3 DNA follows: TGTGCCATCAGTGACCGGGGACAGGGCACCCCCGGGGAGCTGTTTTTT. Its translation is CAISDRGQGTPGELFF.

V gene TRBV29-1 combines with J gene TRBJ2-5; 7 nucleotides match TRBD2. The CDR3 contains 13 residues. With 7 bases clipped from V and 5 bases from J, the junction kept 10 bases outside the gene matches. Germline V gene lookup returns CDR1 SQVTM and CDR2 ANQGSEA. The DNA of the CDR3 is TGCAGCGCGGACTCAGGACTAGAGGAGACCCAGTACTTC. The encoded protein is CSADSGLEETQYF.

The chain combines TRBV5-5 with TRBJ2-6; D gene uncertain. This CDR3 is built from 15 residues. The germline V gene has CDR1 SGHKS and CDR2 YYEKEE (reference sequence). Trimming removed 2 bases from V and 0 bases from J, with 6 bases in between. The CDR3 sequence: CASSFEHSGANVLTF. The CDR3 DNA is TGTGCCAGCAGCTTCGAACACTCTGGGGCCAACGTCCTGACTTTC.

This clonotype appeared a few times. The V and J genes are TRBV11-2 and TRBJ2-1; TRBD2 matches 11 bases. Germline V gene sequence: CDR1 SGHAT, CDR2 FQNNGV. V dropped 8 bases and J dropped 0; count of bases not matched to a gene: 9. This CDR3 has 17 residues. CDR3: CASQTSGASSSYNEQFF. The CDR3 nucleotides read TGTGCCAGCCAGACTAGCGGGGCCTCTAGCTCCTACAATGAGCAGTTCTTC.

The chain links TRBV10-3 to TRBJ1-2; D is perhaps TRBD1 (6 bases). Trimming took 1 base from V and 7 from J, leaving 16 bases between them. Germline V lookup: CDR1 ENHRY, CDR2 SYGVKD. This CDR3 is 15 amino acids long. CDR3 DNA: TGTGCCATCAGTGAGTACGCAGGGGACGCTTCTGGCTACACCTTC. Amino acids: CAISEYAGDASGYTF.

DNA of the CDR3: TGCAGCCTATCTAGGAGCACAGATACGCAGTATTTT. It is translated as CSLSRSTDTQYF. The chain links TRBV20-1 to TRBJ2-3; D gene uncertain. Germline V gives CDR1 DFQATT, CDR2 SNEGSKA (reference sequence). This CDR3 has 12 residues.

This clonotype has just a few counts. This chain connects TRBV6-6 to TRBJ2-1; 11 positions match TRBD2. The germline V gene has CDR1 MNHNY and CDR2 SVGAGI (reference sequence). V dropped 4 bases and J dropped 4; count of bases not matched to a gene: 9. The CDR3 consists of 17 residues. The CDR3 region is CASSSASGGTFYNEQFF. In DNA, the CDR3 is TGTGCCAGCAGTTCGGCTAGCGGGGGGACCTTTTACAATGAGCAGTTCTTC.

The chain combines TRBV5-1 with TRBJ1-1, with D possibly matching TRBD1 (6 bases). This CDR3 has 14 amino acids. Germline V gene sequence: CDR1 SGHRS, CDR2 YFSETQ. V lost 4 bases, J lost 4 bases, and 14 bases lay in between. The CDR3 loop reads CASSTGGGPTEAFF. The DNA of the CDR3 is TGCGCCAGCAGCACCGGAGGGGGGCCCACTGAAGCTTTCTTT.